This TCR beta chain was captured by sequencing in a study of T cell responses to AZD1222 COVID-19 vaccine. Assay: immunoSEQ multiplex PCR; the TCRdb copy retains only in-frame clones and omits some. The sample carries 95,000 to 150,000 clones, about nine tenths recorded once. The CDR3 is 15 amino acids. CDR1 and CDR2 (germline): MNHNS, SASEGT. V was trimmed by 3 bases and J by 3 bases, leaving 14 bases between them. Pooling covered second doses at about 4 or about 12 weeks. In regard to this clone: Its antigen is undetermined.

Findings of the study overall: Repertoire sampling was restricted to post-peak T cell response timepoints. Most donors were white British, females outnumbered males, and clonal diversity was possibly underestimated. Along spike, vaccine-associated CD4 TCRs were found throughout, with dominance at 160-218 and 743-854.

This chain connects TRBV6-1 to TRBJ1-1, with D possibly TRBD1 on 5 matching bases. This TCR came from an adult who received the AZD1222 COVID-19 vaccine. The sequenced sample was peripheral blood, obtained 28 days after the second AZD1222 dose. The CDR3 loop is CASSDPVTVHTEAFF. CDR3 coding DNA: TGTGCCAGCAGTGACCCCGTGACAGTCCACACTGAAGCTTTCTTT.